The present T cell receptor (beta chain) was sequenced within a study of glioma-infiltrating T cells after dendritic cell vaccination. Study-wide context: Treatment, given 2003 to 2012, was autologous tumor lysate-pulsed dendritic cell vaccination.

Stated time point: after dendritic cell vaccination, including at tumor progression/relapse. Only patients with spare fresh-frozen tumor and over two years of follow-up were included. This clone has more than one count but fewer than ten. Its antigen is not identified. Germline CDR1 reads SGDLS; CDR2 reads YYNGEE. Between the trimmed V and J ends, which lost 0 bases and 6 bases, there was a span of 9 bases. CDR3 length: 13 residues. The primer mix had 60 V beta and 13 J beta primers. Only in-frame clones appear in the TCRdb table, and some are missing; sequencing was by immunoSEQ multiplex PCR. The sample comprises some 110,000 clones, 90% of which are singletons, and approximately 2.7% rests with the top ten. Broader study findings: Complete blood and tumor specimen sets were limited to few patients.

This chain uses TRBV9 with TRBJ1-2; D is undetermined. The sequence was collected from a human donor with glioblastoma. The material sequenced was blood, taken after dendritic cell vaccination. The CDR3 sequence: CASSVDTIDGYTF. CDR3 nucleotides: TGTGCCAGCAGCGTAGACACTATCGATGGCTACACCTTC.